What follows are 15 T cell receptor beta chains derived from one specimen sequenced in a study of OX40 agonist ivuxolimab in advanced cancers. Data came from immunoSEQ multiplex PCR; TCRdb stores just in-frame clones and leaves some out. The repertoire has almost 70,000 clones, 70% to 90% of them found once; the top ten carry approximately 8%. The sequences come from CD4+ or CD8+ T cells sorted from blood, collected in a trial of the OX40 agonist ivuxolimab. Receptor source: an adult with an advanced solid tumor such as melanoma, head and neck, liver or kidney cancer.

The CDR3 region has the DNA TGTGCCAGCAGCAGGGGATTTTCTGGAAACACCATATATTTT. Translation gives CASSRGFSGNTIYF. The chain couples TRBV6-6 to TRBJ1-3, with a tentative D call TRBD1 (6 bases). The CDR3 has 14 residues. The ends were cut back, 6 bases at V and 1 base at J, with 10 bases in the middle. Germline V lookup: CDR1 MNHNY, CDR2 SVGAGI (reference sequence).

V gene TRBV11-2 combines with J gene TRBJ2-1; D might be TRBD1 (5 bases). Germline CDR1 SGHAT, CDR2 FQNNGV. The length of the CDR3 is 14 residues. V shed 1 base and J shed 9 bases, with 13 bases lying between them. Here the CDR3 DNA reads TGTGCCAGCAGCTTAGGGGTGGGGCGCCGTGAGCAGTTCTTC. This sequence encodes CASSLGVGRREQFF. The full variable domain, with the rest looked up from reference TRBV11-2 and TRBJ2-1, is EAGVAQSPRYKIIEKRQSVAFWCNPISGHATLYWYQQILGQGPKLLIQFQNNGVVDDSQLPKDRFSAERLKGVDSTLKIQPAKLEDSAVYLCASSLGVGRREQFFGPGTRLTVL.

This chain uses TRBV5-1 with TRBJ2-2, with a weak D call TRBD2 (5 bases). Germline assignment: CDR1 SGHRS and CDR2 YFSETQ. There are 15 residues in the CDR3. V lost 0 bases and J lost 4, with 10 bases in between. The CDR3 DNA reads TGCGCCAGCAGCTTGGCCACGGGGAGCACCGGGGAGCTGTTTTTT. The encoded protein is CASSLATGSTGELFF.

This rearrangement joins TRBV11-2 to TRBJ1-4; TRBD1 aligns across 11 bases. The CDR3 loop spans 14 amino acids. Germline V gives CDR1 SGHAT, CDR2 FQNNGV. Trimming cost V 3 bases and J 6 bases; bases outside gene matches: 0. The CDR3 DNA reads TGTGCCAGCAGCTTGGACAGGGGGCATGAAAAACTGTTTTTT. This sequence encodes CASSLDRGHEKLFF.

This chain's CDR3 is CASRAEGGYTF. Here the CDR3 DNA reads TGTGCCAGCAGGGCGGAGGGTGGGTACACCTTC. The V call is TRBV6-6, the J call TRBJ1-2; D unresolved. V shed 6 bases and J shed 11 bases, with 13 bases lying between them. The CDR3 sequence is 11 residues long. The germline CDR1 and CDR2 sequences are MNHNY and SVGAGI (reference sequence).

The chain has TRBV7-2 and TRBJ2-1, with TRBD2 matching 12 bases. With 5 bases clipped from V and 6 bases from J, the junction kept 5 bases outside the gene matches. The length of the CDR3 is 15 residues. In germline, CDR1 is SGHTA, CDR2 FQGNSA. CDR3 in DNA: TGTGCCAGCAGCCAACTAGCGGGGGGATTCAATGAGCAGTTCTTC. Protein sequence: CASSQLAGGFNEQFF.

This sequence joins TRBV6-1 and TRBJ2-7; 7 nucleotides agree with TRBD2. This CDR3 has 13 residues. The V gene end was trimmed by 6 bases and the J gene end by 7 bases; junction bases not matched to a gene: 9. Germline loops: CDR1 MNHNS, CDR2 SASEGT. The CDR3 DNA is TGTGCCAGCAGAGTATCGGGGGGAGGGGAGCAGTACTTC. It translates to CASRVSGGGEQYF.

CDR3 in amino acids: CASSLSGSRYEQYF. The CDR3 bases are TGTGCCAGCAGTCTTAGCGGGTCCCGGTACGAGCAGTACTTC. The chain carries TRBV6-5 and TRBJ2-7; TRBD2 matches 7 bases. Trimming removed 5 bases from V and 4 bases from J; junction bases left unmatched: 8. CDR3 length: 14 residues. Per germline, CDR1 MNHEY and CDR2 SVGAGI.

There are a few counts of this clone. The V call is TRBV30, the J call TRBJ1-5, with a possible D match to TRBD1 (5 bases). The CDR3 extends over 13 amino acids. Deletions cut 2 bases from V and 8 bases from J, with 13 bases between. The germline V gene has CDR1 GTSNPN and CDR2 SVGIG (reference sequence). The CDR3 here is CAWSPRPGEPQHF. The CDR3 DNA sequence: TGTGCCTGGAGTCCCAGACCGGGGGAGCCCCAGCATTTT.

This clone has just a few counts. The V call is TRBV9, the J call TRBJ2-1; 10 bases agree with TRBD2. There are 15 residues in the CDR3. V lost 4 bases and J lost 6; bases outside the gene matches: 7. CDR1 is SGDLS, CDR2 YYNGEE, per germline. CDR3 in DNA: TGTGCCAGCAGCCCCCTAGCGGGGGCGGGCAATGAGCAGTTCTTC. Translation gives CASSPLAGAGNEQFF.

The chain joins TRBV29-1 to TRBJ1-2; tentative D call: TRBD1 (6 bases). The length of the CDR3 is 13 residues. Germline V gene data show CDR1 as SQVTM and CDR2 as ANQGSEA. V lost 6 bases and J 8 bases, leaving 19 bases between the germline ends. CDR3 nucleotide sequence: TGCAGCGTCCAACGGGCAGGCAGGGGAGGCTACACCTTC. As protein: CSVQRAGRGGYTF.

CDR3 in amino acids: CASSPLGMTYEQYF. In DNA, the CDR3 is TGTGCCAGCTCACCACTAGGGATGACCTACGAGCAGTACTTC. This rearrangement joins TRBV18 to TRBJ2-7; no definite D call. CDR1 and CDR2 from the germline V gene are KGHSH and LQKENI. Trimming cost V 1 base and J 2 bases, with 9 bases left between them. This CDR3 has 14 amino acids.

The chain has TRBV5-1 and TRBJ2-6; 7 bases are a match to TRBD1. The CDR3 spans 20 residues. Trimming at V came to 1 base and at J to 4 bases, leaving 17 bases not matched to a gene. CDR1 SGHRS and CDR2 YFSETQ come from the germline V gene. As DNA, the CDR3 is TGCGCCAGCAGCTTGTCCCGGGACAGTCCCTTTCTCTTGGGGGCCAACGTCCTGACTTTC. Translated: CASSLSRDSPFLLGANVLTF.

For the CDR3, the DNA is TGTGCCAGCAGTCCGCCCGTTTGGGGGGGAGAGACCCAGTACTTC. It is translated as CASSPPVWGGETQYF. The rearrangement joins TRBV28 to TRBJ2-5; 7 bases are a match to TRBD2. This CDR3 comprises 15 residues. CDR1 is MDHEN and CDR2 is SYDVKM in the germline V gene. V lost 5 bases, J lost 4 bases, and 10 bases stayed unmatched.

The chain links TRBV5-1 to TRBJ1-2, with 9 nucleotides matching TRBD1. The CDR3 has 14 amino acids. Germline CDR1 is SGHRS and CDR2 is YFSETQ. J gave up 4 bases and V 4 bases, and 5 bases lay outside the gene matches. In DNA form, the CDR3 reads TGCGCCAGCAGCGTCATACAGGGGGCCTATGGCTACACCTTC. As protein: CASSVIQGAYGYTF.